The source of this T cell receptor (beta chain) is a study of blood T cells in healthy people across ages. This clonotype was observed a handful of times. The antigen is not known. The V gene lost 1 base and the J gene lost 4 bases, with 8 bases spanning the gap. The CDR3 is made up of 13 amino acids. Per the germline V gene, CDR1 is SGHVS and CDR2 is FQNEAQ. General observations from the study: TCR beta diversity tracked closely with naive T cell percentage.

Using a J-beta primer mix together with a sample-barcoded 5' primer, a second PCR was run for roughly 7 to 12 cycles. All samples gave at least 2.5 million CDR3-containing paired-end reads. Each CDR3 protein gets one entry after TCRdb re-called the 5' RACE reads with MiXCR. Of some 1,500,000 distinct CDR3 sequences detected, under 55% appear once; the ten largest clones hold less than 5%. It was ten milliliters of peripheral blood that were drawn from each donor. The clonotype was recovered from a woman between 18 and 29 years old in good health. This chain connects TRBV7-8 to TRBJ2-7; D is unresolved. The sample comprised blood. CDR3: CASSLEGHYEQYF. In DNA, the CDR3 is TGTGCCAGCAGCTTAGAGGGTCATTACGAGCAGTACTTC.